These T cell receptor beta chains were read from a single sample in a study of T cell repertoires in aging, cancer and after chemotherapy. TCRdb independently ran MiXCR on the multiplex PCR reads; one entry per CDR3 protein. The sample includes thousands of distinct CDR3 sequences, 26% of them seen just once. Sequencing input: blood. These receptors came from a human donor in good health. Each CDR3 is given with its conserved first and last residue. A D gene is named only where the DNA matches it firmly. For some rows the clone size is stated as once, few or many, or as a class when expanded; others skip it.

>TRBJ1-2|.|medium-sized|TRBV15
CATSRDRTATNYGYTF
TGTGCCACCAGCAGAGATCGAACAGCTACTAACTATGGCTACACCTTC
>TRBJ1-1|TRBD1|medium-sized|TRBV11-1
CASSLAPQGGRAEAFF
TGTGCCAGCAGCTTAGCTCCACAGGGGGGTCGAGCTGAAGCTTTCTTT
>TRBJ2-5|.|.|TRBV12-3/TRBV12-4
CASSSLGRETQYF
TGTGCCAGCAGTTCATTGGGCAGAGAGACCCAGTACTTC
>TRBJ1-6|.|medium-sized|TRBV18
CASSSREAVYNSPLHF
TGTGCCAGCTCCTCAAGGGAGGCGGTCTATAATTCACCCCTCCACTTT
>TRBJ1-3|.|medium-sized|TRBV30
CAWSVMGAGNTIYF
TGTGCCTGGAGTGTAATGGGAGCTGGAAACACCATATATTTT
>TRBJ1-6|.|few|TRBV30
CAWSVEMGSPLHF
TGTGCCTGGAGTGTAGAAATGGGTTCACCCCTCCACTTT
>TRBJ2-3|.|.|TRBV4-3
CASSPSRVVTTDTQYF
TGCGCCAGCAGCCCCAGCAGGGTCGTAACCACAGATACGCAGTATTTT
>TRBJ2-5|.|medium-sized|TRBV5-4
CASSLQETQYF
TGTGCCAGCAGCTTGCAAGAGACCCAGTACTTC
>TRBJ2-1|.|medium-sized|TRBV18
CASSPKGGLYNEQFF
TGTGCCAGCTCACCAAAGGGGGGACTATACAATGAGCAGTTCTTC
>TRBJ2-7|TRBD1|few|TRBV7-9
CASSATGTGGSYEQYF
TGTGCCAGCAGCGCAACCGGGACAGGGGGCTCCTACGAGCAGTACTTC
>TRBJ2-2|TRBD2|.|TRBV6-1
CASDPGLAVTGELFF
TGTGCCAGCGACCCAGGACTAGCGGTCACCGGGGAGCTGTTTTTT
>TRBJ2-5|TRBD2|.|TRBV7-9
CASSATSGRRETQYF
TGTGCCAGCAGCGCGACTAGCGGGAGAAGAGAGACCCAGTACTTC
>TRBJ1-1|TRBD1|.|TRBV24-1
CATSDYRGSEAFF
TGTGCCACCAGTGATTACAGGGGGTCTGAAGCTTTCTTT
>TRBJ2-7|TRBD1|medium-sized|TRBV6-5
CASSLGQGSYEQYF
TGTGCCAGCAGTCTGGGACAGGGTTCCTACGAGCAGTACTTC
>TRBJ2-7|.|.|TRBV4-3
CASSQLGGGEQYF
TGTGCCAGCAGCCAATTAGGGGGGGGCGAGCAGTACTTC
>TRBJ1-5|.|few|TRBV20-1
CSARDPEGGNQPQHF
TGCAGTGCTAGAGATCCTGAAGGGGGGAATCAGCCCCAGCATTTT
>TRBJ2-3|.|medium-sized|TRBV13
CASSPTTSTDTQYF
TGTGCCAGCAGCCCGACGACTAGCACAGATACGCAGTATTTT
>TRBJ2-7|TRBD1|few|TRBV14
CASSQLTGNHEQYF
TGTGCCAGCAGCCAGCTGACAGGGAACCACGAGCAGTACTTC
>TRBJ2-7|.|few|TRBV11-1
CASSLALAYEQYF
TGTGCCAGCAGCTTAGCACTAGCTTACGAGCAGTACTTC
>TRBJ2-1|TRBD2|.|TRBV28
CASRRSASGSNEQFF
TGTGCCAGCCGACGGAGCGCTAGCGGGAGTAATGAGCAGTTCTTC
>TRBJ2-3|.|medium-sized|TRBV6-1
CASSYTEGGEYF
TGTGCCAGCAGTTATACAGAGGGGGGAGAGTATTTT
>TRBJ1-2|.|.|TRBV12-3/TRBV12-4
CASSWTDYGYTF
TGTGCCAGCAGCTGGACGGACTATGGCTACACCTTC
>TRBJ2-5|.|medium-sized|TRBV27
CASSLDYSTYQETQYF
TGTGCCAGCAGCCTAGACTACTCCACGTACCAAGAGACCCAGTACTTC
>TRBJ1-3|TRBD1|.|TRBV11-1
CASSQRDRPGNTIYF
TGTGCCAGCAGTCAAAGGGACAGGCCTGGAAACACCATATATTTT
>TRBJ1-1|.|.|TRBV28
CASSSGSTEAFF
TGTGCCAGCAGTTCAGGGAGCACTGAAGCTTTCTTT
>TRBJ1-2|.|.|TRBV7-9
CASSSTGAGPQNYGYTF
TGTGCCAGCAGCTCGACAGGAGCCGGACCGCAAAACTATGGCTACACCTTC
>TRBJ2-7|.|medium-sized|TRBV6-6
CASSSIDQGSYEQYF
TGTGCCAGCAGTTCCATCGACCAGGGCTCCTACGAGCAGTACTTC
>TRBJ1-2|.|few|TRBV11-1
CASSSQTLPTGPGGYTF
TGTGCCAGCAGCTCGCAAACCCTCCCGACAGGACCGGGTGGCTACACCTTC
>TRBJ2-7|TRBD2|.|TRBV28
CASSFLAGYEQYF
TGTGCCAGCAGTTTCCTAGCGGGATACGAGCAGTACTTC
>TRBJ2-2|TRBD2|medium-sized|TRBV6-2/TRBV6-3
CASSRLADTGELFF
TGTGCCAGCAGTCGACTAGCGGACACCGGGGAGCTGTTTTTT
>TRBJ2-5|.|medium-sized|TRBV6-2/TRBV6-3
CASNNGGRVETQYF
TGTGCCAGCAATAACGGGGGGCGCGTTGAGACCCAGTACTTC